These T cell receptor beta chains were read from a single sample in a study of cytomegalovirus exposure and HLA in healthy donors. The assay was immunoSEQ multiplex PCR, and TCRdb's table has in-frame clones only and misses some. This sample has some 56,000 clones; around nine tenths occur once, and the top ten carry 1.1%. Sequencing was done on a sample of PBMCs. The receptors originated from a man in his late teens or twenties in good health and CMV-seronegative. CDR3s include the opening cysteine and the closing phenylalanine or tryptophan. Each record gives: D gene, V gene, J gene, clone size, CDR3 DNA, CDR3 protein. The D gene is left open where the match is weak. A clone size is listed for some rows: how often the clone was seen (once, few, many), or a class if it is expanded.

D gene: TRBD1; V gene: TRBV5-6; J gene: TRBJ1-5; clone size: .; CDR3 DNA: TGTGCCAGCAGCCCGTCCGGGACAGGGGTTCAGCCCCAGCATTTT; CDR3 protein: CASSPSGTGVQPQHF
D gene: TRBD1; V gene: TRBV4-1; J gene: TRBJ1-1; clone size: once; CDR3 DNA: TGCGCCAGCAGCCAAGATGGCCAGGGGGCGCATACTGAAGCTTTCTTT; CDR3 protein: CASSQDGQGAHTEAFF
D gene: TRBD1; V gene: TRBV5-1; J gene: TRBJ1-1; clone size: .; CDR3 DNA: TGCGCCAGCAGCGAGTCCGGGACAGGGCGTGAAGCTTTCTTT; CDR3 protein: CASSESGTGREAFF
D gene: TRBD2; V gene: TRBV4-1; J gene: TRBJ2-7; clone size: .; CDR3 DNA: TGCGCCAGCAGCCAGCTTCTAGCGGGGGGATACGAGCAGTACTTC; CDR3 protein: CASSQLLAGGYEQYF
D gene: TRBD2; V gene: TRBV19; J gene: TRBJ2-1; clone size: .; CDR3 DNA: TGTGCCAGTAGCTTAGCGGGAGGGCCCTACAATGAGCAGTTCTTC; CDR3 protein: CASSLAGGPYNEQFF
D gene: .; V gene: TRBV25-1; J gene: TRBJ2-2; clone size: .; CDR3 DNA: TGTGCCAGCAGTGAGACGGGGACCGGGGAGCTGTTTTTT; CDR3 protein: CASSETGTGELFF
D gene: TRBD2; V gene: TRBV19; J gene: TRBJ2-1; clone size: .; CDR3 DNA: TGTGCCAGTGGGAGGGGTAGCGGGACCCCGTACAATGAGCAGTTCTTC; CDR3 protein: CASGRGSGTPYNEQFF
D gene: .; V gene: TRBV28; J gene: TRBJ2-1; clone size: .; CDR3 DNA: TGTGCCAGCTACCATACCGGGCCCCCAAGGGGTGAGCAGTTCTTC; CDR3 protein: CASYHTGPPRGEQFF
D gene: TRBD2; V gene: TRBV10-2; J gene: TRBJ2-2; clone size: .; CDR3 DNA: TGCGCCAGCGGCCGGACTAGCCAAGGCGGGGAGCTGTTTTTT; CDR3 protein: CASGRTSQGGELFF
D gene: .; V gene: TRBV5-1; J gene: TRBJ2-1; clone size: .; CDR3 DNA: TGCGCCAGCAGCACCGGACAGATTAATGAGCAGTTCTTC; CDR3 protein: CASSTGQINEQFF
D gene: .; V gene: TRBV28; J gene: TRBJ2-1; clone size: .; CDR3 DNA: TGTGCCAGCAGTTGGCGGGACTACAATGAGCAGTTCTTC; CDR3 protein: CASSWRDYNEQFF
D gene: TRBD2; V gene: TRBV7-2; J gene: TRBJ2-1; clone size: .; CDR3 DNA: TGTGCCAGCAGCTTTTTGGTTCTAGCGGGCAATGAGCAGTTCTTC; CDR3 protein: CASSFLVLAGNEQFF
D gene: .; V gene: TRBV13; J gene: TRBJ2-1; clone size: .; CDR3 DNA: TGTGCCAGCAGCCCGACTAGGACAAACTACAATGAGCAGTTCTTC; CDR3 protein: CASSPTRTNYNEQFF
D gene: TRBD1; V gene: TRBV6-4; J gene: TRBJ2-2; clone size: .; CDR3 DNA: TGTGCCAGCAGTGGGACGGGACAGGACACCGGGGAGCTGTTTTTT; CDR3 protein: CASSGTGQDTGELFF
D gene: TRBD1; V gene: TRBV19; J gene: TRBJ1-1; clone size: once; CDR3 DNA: TGTGCCAGTAGCATACAGACAGGGGGCACTGAAGCTTTCTTT; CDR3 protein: CASSIQTGGTEAFF
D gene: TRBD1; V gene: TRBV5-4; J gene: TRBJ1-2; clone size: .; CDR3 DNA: TGTGCCAGCAGCGAAGGACAGGGGGCGTTTTATGGCTACACCTTC; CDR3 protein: CASSEGQGAFYGYTF
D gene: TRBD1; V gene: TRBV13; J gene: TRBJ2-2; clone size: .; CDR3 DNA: TGTGCCAGCAGGGAAAGAGGTTCCGGGACAGTACCCTTCACCGGGGAGCTGTTTTTT; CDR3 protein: CASRERGSGTVPFTGELFF
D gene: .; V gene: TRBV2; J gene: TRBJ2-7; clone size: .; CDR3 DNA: TGTGCCAGCAGTGAAAGGTTAGGAGTCGGGAGTGAGCAGTACTTC; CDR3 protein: CASSERLGVGSEQYF
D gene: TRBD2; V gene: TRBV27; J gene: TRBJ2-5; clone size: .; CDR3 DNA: TGTGCCAGCAGTGGCGGGACTAGCGGGAATCAAGAGACCCAGTACTTC; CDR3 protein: CASSGGTSGNQETQYF
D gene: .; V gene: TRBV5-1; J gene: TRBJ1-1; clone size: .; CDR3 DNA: TGCGCCAGCAGCCCCCCGGGGACTGAAGCTTTCTTT; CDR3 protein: CASSPPGTEAFF
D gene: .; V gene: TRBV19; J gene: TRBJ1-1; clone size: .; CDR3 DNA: TGTGCCAGTAAGGCCCAGGACAGCATGAACACTGAAGCTTTCTTT; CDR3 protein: CASKAQDSMNTEAFF
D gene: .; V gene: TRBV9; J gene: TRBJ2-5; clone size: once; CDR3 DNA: TGTGCCAGCAGCGTCAGAGGGAGGCCGGAGACCCAGTACTTC; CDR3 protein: CASSVRGRPETQYF
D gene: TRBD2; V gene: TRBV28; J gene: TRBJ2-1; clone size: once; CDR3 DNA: TGTGCCAGCAGTTTTGTCGGGAGGGCCTACAATGAGCAGTTCTTC; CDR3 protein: CASSFVGRAYNEQFF
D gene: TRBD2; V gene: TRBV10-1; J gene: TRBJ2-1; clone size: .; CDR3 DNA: TGCGCCAGCACCATCCCTCCTAGCGGGATATACAATGAGCAGTTCTTC; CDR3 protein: CASTIPPSGIYNEQFF
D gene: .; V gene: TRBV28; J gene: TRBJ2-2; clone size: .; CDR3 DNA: TGTGCCAGCAGTTTAGGGGACTCGGGGACCACCGGGGAGCTGTTTTTT; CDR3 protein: CASSLGDSGTTGELFF
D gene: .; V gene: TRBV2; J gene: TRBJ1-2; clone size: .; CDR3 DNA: TGTGCCAGCAGTGAAGCTTTGACAAGACCAGGCTACACCTTC; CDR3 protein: CASSEALTRPGYTF
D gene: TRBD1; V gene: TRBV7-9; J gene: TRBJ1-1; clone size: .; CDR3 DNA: TGTGCCAGCAGCGGACAGGGGCCTATGAACACTGAAGCTTTCTTT; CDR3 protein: CASSGQGPMNTEAFF
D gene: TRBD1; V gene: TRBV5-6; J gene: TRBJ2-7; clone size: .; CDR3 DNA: TGTGCCAGCAGCTCGGGGACAGGGATCTACGAGCAGTACTTC; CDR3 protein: CASSSGTGIYEQYF
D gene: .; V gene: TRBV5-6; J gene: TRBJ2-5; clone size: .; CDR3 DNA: TGTGCCAGCAGCTTGGAAAGAGGTGAAGAGACCCAGTACTTC; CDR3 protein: CASSLERGEETQYF
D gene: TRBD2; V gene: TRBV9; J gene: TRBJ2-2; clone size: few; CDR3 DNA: TGTGCCAGCAGCGGAGGACTAGAGAGGCCCGGGGAGCTGTTTTTT; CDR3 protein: CASSGGLERPGELFF
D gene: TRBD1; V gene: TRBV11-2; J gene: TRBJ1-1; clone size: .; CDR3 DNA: TGTGCCAGCAGCGGGGGGCCCCGACAGGGAAAAGCTTTCTTT; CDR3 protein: CASSGGPRQGKAFF
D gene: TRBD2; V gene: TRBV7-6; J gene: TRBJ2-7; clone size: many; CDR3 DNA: TGTGCCAGCAGCTTAGAGACGGGGGGGACTAGCGTTTACGAGCAGTACTTC; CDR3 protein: CASSLETGGTSVYEQYF
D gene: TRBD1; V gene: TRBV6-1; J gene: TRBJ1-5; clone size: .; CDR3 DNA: TGTGCCAGCAGAGAGACAGGGGTTCAGCCCCAGCATTTT; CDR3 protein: CASRETGVQPQHF
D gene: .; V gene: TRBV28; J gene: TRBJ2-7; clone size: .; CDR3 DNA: TGTGCCAGCCTGTCGCAGGGTGACCACGAGCAGTACTTC; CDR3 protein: CASLSQGDHEQYF